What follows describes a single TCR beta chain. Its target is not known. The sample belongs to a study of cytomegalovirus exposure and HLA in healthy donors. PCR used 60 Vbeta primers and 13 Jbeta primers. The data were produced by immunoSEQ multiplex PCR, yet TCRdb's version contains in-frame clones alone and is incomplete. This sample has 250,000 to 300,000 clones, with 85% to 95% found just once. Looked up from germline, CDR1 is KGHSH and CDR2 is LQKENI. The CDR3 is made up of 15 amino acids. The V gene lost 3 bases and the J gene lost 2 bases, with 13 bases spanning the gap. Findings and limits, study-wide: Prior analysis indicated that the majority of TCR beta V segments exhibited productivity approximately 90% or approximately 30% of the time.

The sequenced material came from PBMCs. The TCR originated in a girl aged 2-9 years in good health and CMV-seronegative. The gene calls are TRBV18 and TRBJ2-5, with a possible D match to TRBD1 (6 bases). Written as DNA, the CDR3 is TGTGCCAGCTCACCTGTACAGGGAAAACAAGAGACCCAGTACTTC. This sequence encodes CASSPVQGKQETQYF. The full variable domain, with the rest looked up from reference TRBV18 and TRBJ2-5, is NAGVMQNPRHLVRRRGQEARLRCSPMKGHSHVYWYRQLPEEGLKFMVYLQKENIIDESGMPKERFSAEFPKEGPSILRIQQVVRGDSAAYFCASSPVQGKQETQYFGPGTRLLVL.